This TCR beta chain comes out of a study of blood T cell repertoires in COVID-19. This CDR3 has 16 amino acids. With V trimmed by 0 bases and J by 2 bases, 5 bases remained unmatched. Germline loops: CDR1 SGDLS, CDR2 YYNGEE. This table comes from immunoSEQ multiplex PCR, and its TCRdb copy is limited to in-frame clones, with some not included. The profile covers roughly 100,000 clones, with roughly nine tenths appearing a single time and approximately 2% taken by the ten largest. Sequencing was performed on peripheral blood. This rearrangement joins TRBV9 to TRBJ2-3, with TRBD2 matching 8 bases. This receptor was taken from a man in his fifties with active COVID-19. The CDR3 here is CASSVGHSGDTDTQYF. The CDR3 bases are TGTGCCAGCAGCGTAGGACATAGCGGGGACACAGATACGCAGTATTTT.